These 10 T cell receptor beta chains share one sample of origin, sequenced in a study of identical twins (dated by TCRdb to 2015 to 2016). The library was produced with 5' RACE. TCRdb shows the sequencer as Illumina HiSeq 2000. TCRdb took the public reads, trimmed them with fastp at Q25, ran MiXCR for clone calling and kept in-frame beta chains. Every entry covers one CDR3 protein and lists the most common genes and DNA from its rows. This sample has hundreds of thousands of distinct CDR3 sequences in its table, and 20% to 25% of those were observed once. The top ten constitute approximately 0.48% of the sample. In addition, the sample was reused for a study of yellow fever vaccine responses in identical twins.

The sample consisted of CD4+ T cells sorted from blood. Every receptor here comes from a woman aged 18-29 years in good health.

This clonotype came up a few times. The rearrangement joins TRBV6-2 or TRBV6-3 to TRBJ2-1, with D maybe TRBD2 (6 bases). CDR3 size: 14 residues. The germline V gene has CDR1 MNHEY and CDR2 SVGEGT. Trimming removed 6 bases from V and 4 bases from J, with 13 bases in between. The CDR3 loop is CASSRGLPYNEQFF. In DNA form, the CDR3 reads TGTGCCAGCAGCCGAGGACTACCGTACAATGAGCAGTTCTTC.

V gene TRBV5-1 combines with J gene TRBJ2-1; 8 bases are shared with TRBD1. The CDR3 length is 14 residues. Germline values: CDR1 SGHRS, CDR2 YFSETQ. Trimming took 2 bases from V and 4 from J; bases not matched to a gene: 2. CDR3: CASSFQGAYNEQFF. Written as DNA, the CDR3 is TGCGCCAGCAGCTTTCAGGGGGCGTACAATGAGCAGTTCTTC.

This sequence joins TRBV12-3 or TRBV12-4 and TRBJ1-1; D remains ambiguous. This CDR3 comprises 13 residues. The V and J ends lost 5 bases and 5 bases respectively, with 12 bases between them. The CDR3 nucleotides read TGTGCCAGCAGTAGTGAGTTACAAACTGAAGCTTTCTTT. Protein product: CASSSELQTEAFF.

The J gene is TRBJ2-1, the V gene TRBV5-1; TRBD1 is a possible D gene (5 bases). The CDR3 loop spans 12 amino acids. Between the trimmed V and J ends, which lost 0 bases and 12 bases, there was a span of 10 bases. Looked up from germline, CDR1 is SGHRS and CDR2 is YFSETQ. Here the CDR3 DNA reads TGCGCCAGCAGCTTGGAGGGGCGCGGGCAGTTCTTC. This translates into CASSLEGRGQFF.

J is TRBJ1-1 and V is TRBV6-2 or TRBV6-3; D is ambiguous. The germline V gene has CDR1 MNHEY and CDR2 SVGEGT. The V end was cut by 2 bases, the J end by 3 bases, with 19 bases between. The length of the CDR3 is 17 residues. The CDR3 here is CASSYAVRGRGYTEAFF. CDR3 in DNA: TGTGCCAGCAGTTACGCCGTTCGGGGTCGCGGGTACACTGAAGCTTTCTTT.

V and J are TRBV5-1 and TRBJ2-3; the D gene is possibly TRBD2 (5 bases). This CDR3 is built from 15 residues. The V and J ends lost 4 bases and 4 bases respectively, with 16 bases between them. In germline, CDR1 is SGHRS, CDR2 YFSETQ. CDR3 bases: TGCGCCAGCAGCCTCTCCGGGGTGTTTTCAGATACGCAGTATTTT. Its translation is CASSLSGVFSDTQYF. The full variable domain, its missing parts supplied by reference TRBV5-1 and TRBJ2-3, is KAGVTQTPRYLIKTRGQQVTLSCSPISGHRSVSWYQQTPGQGLQFLFEYFSETQRNKGNFPGRFSGRQFSNSRSEMNVSTLELGDSALYLCASSLSGVFSDTQYFGPGTRLTVL.

The chain joins TRBV18 to TRBJ2-7, with 7 bases lining up with TRBD2. This CDR3 comprises 15 residues. V was clipped by 1 base and J by 5 bases; unmatched bases: 8. Germline lookup yields CDR1 KGHSH and CDR2 LQKENI. CDR3 sequence: CASSPQGGRADEQYF. CDR3 nucleotides: TGTGCCAGCTCACCACAGGGCGGGAGAGCCGACGAGCAGTACTTC.

This clonotype was detected only a few times. The V gene is TRBV20-1, the J gene TRBJ2-2; D possibly matches TRBD1 or TRBD2 (5 bases each). CDR1 is DFQATT, CDR2 SNEGSKA, per germline (reference sequence). The CDR3 spans 14 residues. Deletions cut 3 bases from V and 4 bases from J, with 12 bases between. In nucleotides, the CDR3 is TGCAGTGCTAGTCGCCCAGGGAGCACCGGGGAGCTGTTTTTT. It yields the protein CSASRPGSTGELFF.

V gene TRBV10-1 combines with J gene TRBJ2-3; D possibly corresponds to TRBD1 (5 bases). This CDR3 comprises 15 residues. Per germline, CDR1 WNHNN and CDR2 SYGVQD (reference sequence). V lost 3 bases, J lost 2 bases, and 12 bases lay in between. CDR3 protein: CASSERGRYTDTQYF. The CDR3 coding sequence is TGCGCCAGCAGTGAAAGGGGCCGGTACACAGATACGCAGTATTTT.

This rearrangement joins TRBV20-1 to TRBJ2-2; 8 bases map to TRBD2. Germline loops: CDR1 DFQATT, CDR2 SNEGSKA (reference sequence). The CDR3 loop spans 16 amino acids. The V segment lost 6 bases and the J segment 1 base; nucleotides outside the gene matches: 10. DNA for the CDR3: TGCAGTGCGACCCCCCGGCTAGCGGGGAACACCGGGGAGCTGTTTTTT. Residues: CSATPRLAGNTGELFF.